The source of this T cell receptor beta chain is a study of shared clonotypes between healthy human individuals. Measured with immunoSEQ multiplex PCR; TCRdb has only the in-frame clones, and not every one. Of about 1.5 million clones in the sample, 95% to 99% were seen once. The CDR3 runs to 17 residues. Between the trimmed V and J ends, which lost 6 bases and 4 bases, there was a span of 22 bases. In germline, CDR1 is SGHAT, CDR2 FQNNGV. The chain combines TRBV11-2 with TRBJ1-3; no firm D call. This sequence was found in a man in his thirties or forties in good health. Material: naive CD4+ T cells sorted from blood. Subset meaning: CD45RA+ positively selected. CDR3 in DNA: TGTGCCAGCAGTCCCCTTGGCCCAGCCCGATCGGGAAACACCATATATTTT. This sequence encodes CASSPLGPARSGNTIYF.